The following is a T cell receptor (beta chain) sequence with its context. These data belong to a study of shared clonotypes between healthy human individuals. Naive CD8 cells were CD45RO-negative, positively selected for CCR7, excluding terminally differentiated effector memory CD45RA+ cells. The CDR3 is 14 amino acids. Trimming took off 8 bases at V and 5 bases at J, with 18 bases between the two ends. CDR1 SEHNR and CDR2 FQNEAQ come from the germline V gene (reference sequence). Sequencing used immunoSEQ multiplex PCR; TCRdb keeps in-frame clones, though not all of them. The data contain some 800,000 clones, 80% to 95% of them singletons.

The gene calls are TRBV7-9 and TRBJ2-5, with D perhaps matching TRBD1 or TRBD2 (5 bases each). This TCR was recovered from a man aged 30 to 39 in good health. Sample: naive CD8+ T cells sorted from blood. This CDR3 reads CASWGTEHGETQYF. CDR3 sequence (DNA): TGTGCCAGCTGGGGGACCGAACACGGGGAGACCCAGTACTTC.